This TCR beta chain derives from a study of CD8 T cells in Susac syndrome. The junction had 3 bases not matched to a gene; V was cut back by 2 bases and J by 2 bases. The CDR3 totals 15 residues. Germline assignment: CDR1 MNHNS and CDR2 SASEGT. Relapsing-remitting disease, either stable or active, was present in the multiple sclerosis controls, who were treatment-naive patients. Random-hexamer reverse transcription was applied to roughly 0.5 to 1 ug RNA. By means of immunoSEQ multiplex PCR, TCR beta CDR3 spanning 54 Vbeta and 13 Jbeta underwent amplification. In TCRdb, the immunoSEQ multiplex PCR reads were re-called with MiXCR into one record per CDR3 protein. This table holds approximately 300,000 distinct CDR3 sequences, about 91% found once.

The rearrangement uses TRBV6-1 and TRBJ1-1, with TRBD1 matching 9 bases. The source is a human donor with multiple sclerosis. Sequencing used CD8+ T cells from PBMCs. The DNA of the CDR3 is TGTGCCAGCAGTGAAAACAGGGGGCCCAACACTGAAGCTTTCTTT. As protein: CASSENRGPNTEAFF.